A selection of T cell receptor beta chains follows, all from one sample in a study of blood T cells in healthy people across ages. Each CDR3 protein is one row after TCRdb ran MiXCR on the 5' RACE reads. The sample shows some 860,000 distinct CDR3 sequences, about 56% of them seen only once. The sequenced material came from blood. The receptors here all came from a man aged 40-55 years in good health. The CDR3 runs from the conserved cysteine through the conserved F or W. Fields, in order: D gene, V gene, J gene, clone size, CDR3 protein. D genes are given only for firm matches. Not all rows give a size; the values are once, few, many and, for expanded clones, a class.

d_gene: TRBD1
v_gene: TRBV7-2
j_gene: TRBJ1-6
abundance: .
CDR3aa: CASSLSPGQNYNSPLHF

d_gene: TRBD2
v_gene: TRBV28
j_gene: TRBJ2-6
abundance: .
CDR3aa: CASSPGAGDHSGANVLTF

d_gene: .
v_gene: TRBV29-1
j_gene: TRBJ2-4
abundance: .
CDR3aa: CSVGTGDLTKNIQYF

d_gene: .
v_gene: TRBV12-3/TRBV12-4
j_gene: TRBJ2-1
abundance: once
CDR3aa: CASWRDPNPSYNEQFF

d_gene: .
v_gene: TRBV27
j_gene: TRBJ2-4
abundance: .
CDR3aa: CASRPGVGSPSPKNIQYF

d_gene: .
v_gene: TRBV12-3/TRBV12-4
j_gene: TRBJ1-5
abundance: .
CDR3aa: CASSFVGYQPQHF

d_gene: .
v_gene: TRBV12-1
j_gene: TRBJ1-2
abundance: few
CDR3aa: CASRNQGDYGYTF

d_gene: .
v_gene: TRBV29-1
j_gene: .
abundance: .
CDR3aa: CSVGTGWETQYF

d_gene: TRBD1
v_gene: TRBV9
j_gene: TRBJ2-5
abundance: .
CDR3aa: CVSSVSQGANQETQYF

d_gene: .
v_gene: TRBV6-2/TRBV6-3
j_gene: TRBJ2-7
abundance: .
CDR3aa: CASSYPTGAKNIRYF

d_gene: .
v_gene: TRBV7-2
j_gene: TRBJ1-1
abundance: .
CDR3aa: CASSRTGSAEAFF

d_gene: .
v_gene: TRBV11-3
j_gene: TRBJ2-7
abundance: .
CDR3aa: CASSQNSYGQYF

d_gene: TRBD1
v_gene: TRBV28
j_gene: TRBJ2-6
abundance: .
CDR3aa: CASSLLGDRTVSGANVLTF

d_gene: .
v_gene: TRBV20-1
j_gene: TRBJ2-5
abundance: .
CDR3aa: CSAGTDQETQYF

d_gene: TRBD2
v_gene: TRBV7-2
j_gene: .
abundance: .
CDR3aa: CASSQTSGRWGYEQYF

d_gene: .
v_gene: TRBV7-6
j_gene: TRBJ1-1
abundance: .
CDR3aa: CASSLMGNTNTEAFF

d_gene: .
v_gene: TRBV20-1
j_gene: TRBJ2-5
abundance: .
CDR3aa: CSGETRGRETQYF

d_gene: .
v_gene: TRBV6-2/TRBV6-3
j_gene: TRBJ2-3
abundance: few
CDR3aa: CASNLLRTDTQYF

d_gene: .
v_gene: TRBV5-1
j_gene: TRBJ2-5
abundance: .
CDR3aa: CASSPAGTKETQYF

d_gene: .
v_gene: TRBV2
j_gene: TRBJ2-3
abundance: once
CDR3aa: CATHMGGGPTDTQYF

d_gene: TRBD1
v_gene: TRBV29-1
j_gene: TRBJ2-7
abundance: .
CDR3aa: CSVEDWDRGHYEQYF